This T cell receptor (beta chain) was sequenced in a study of blood T cell repertoires in COVID-19. For the study at large: Sites across the United States, Italy and Spain contributed samples from acute and convalescent COVID-19.

From germline, CDR1 is LGHDT and CDR2 YNNKEL (reference sequence). V was trimmed by 2 bases and J by 9 bases, leaving 16 bases between them. The CDR3 totals 14 residues. Methods used by the authors: Estimated nucleated cell counts came from reference gene primer amplification. TCRdb keeps only in-frame clones here, not all; method: immunoSEQ multiplex PCR. The V and J calls and clone size are taken from that table; D and trimming were inferred from the DNA. The sample records around 220,000 clones, roughly 84% being singletons. Participant-given clinical history determined each cohort assignment. The receptor comes from a woman aged 40 to 55 who had recovered from COVID-19. The V call is TRBV3-1 (or the pseudogene TRBV3-2), the J call TRBJ1-2; D is perhaps TRBD1 (6 bases). Sequences were obtained from PBMCs or T cells enriched from blood (not recorded which). As DNA, the CDR3 is TGTGCCAGCAGCCAACGAGACAGGCAGCTGAGCTACACCTTC. It codes for CASSQRDRQLSYTF.